Reported below is one T cell receptor beta chain. The antigen is unknown. The data stem from a study of T cells in narcolepsy. The study's findings and limits: Same-patient CSF and blood CD4+ T cell clonotypes included HCRT-specific and TRIB2-specific autoreactive ones.

The data were produced by immunoSEQ multiplex PCR, yet TCRdb's version contains in-frame clones alone and is incomplete. Among approximately 31,000 clones listed, around 78% were seen once. The origin of this receptor is a human donor with narcolepsy. The sample taken for sequencing was CD45RA- memory CD4+ T cells from PBMCs.

The DNA for the CDR3 is TGTGCCAGCAGCTCAGGCGGGACAGGAATAGGAGCTTTCTTT. Translating gives CASSSGGTGIGAFF. V usage is TRBV5-4 and J usage is TRBJ1-1; 8 nucleotides match TRBD1. The germline V gene has CDR1 SGHNT and CDR2 YYREEE (reference sequence). This CDR3 is 14 amino acids long. The junction had 11 bases not matched to a gene; V was cut back by 3 bases and J by 10 bases. Complete variable domain (other parts from reference TRBV5-4 and TRBJ1-1): ETGVTQSPTHLIKTRGQQVTLRCSSQSGHNTVSWYQQALGQGPQFIFQYYREEENGRGNFPPRFSGLQFPNYSSELNVNALELDDSALYLCASSSGGTGIGAFFGQGTRLTVV.